What follows are 4 T cell receptor beta chains derived from one specimen sequenced in a study of cytomegalovirus exposure and HLA in healthy donors. The PCR ran on 60 Vbeta and 13 Jbeta primers. TCRdb's table, derived via immunoSEQ multiplex PCR, lists solely in-frame clones and lacks some. The data show about 140,000 clones, approximately 80% seen once. Material for sequencing was PBMCs. Receptor source: a man aged 25 to 45 in good health and CMV-seronegative.

The rearrangement links TRBV18 to TRBJ1-3; a weak D match, TRBD1 (6 bases). Deletions cut 2 bases from V and 4 bases from J, with 18 bases between. Germline assignment: CDR1 KGHSH and CDR2 LQKENI. This CDR3 comprises 17 residues. CDR3 region: CASSPSGTSPPGNTIYF. The CDR3 coding sequence is TGTGCCAGCTCACCATCCGGGACAAGCCCGCCAGGAAACACCATATATTTT.

The sample holds one count of this clone. V usage is TRBV6-4 and J usage is TRBJ2-5; D perhaps matches TRBD2 (6 bases). The V gene lost 7 bases and the J gene lost 5 bases, with 17 bases spanning the gap. Germline V gene data show CDR1 as MRHNA and CDR2 as SNTAGT. The CDR3 spans 14 residues. The CDR3 loop reads CASTNTEGLETQYF. The CDR3 DNA sequence: TGTGCCAGCACTAACACGGAGGGGTTGGAGACCCAGTACTTC.

In this sample, this clone turned up once. This chain connects TRBV6-1 to TRBJ1-5; D remains ambiguous. The CDR3 consists of 12 residues. In germline, CDR1 is MNHNS, CDR2 SASEGT. Trimming took 6 bases from V and 5 from J, leaving 8 bases between them. CDR3 protein: CASSPDYQPQHF. The CDR3 bases are TGTGCCAGCAGCCCGGACTATCAGCCCCAGCATTTT.

The chain employs TRBV21-1 and TRBJ2-1; no check of the table's D call, TRBD2, against the DNA was made. TRBV21-1 is a pseudogene. CDR3 length: 15 amino acids. CDR3 nucleotide sequence: TGTGCCAGCAGCAAATTTGCGAGGGCCCGTGATGAGCAGTTCTTC. This gives the protein CASSKFARARDEQFF.